This T cell receptor (beta chain) was retrieved from a study of T-cell reconstitution after alpha-beta-depleted transplantation in children. Study observations and caveats: The origin of alpha-beta T cells about two months after transplant was reportedly several hundred expanded graft clones. A year post-transplant, T-cell counts and diversity derived mostly from newly produced T cells. The study traced high day-60 TCRbeta diversity in some patients to surviving recipient T cells and thymic progenitors.

Preparation of the TCRbeta library involved a method that used unique molecular identifiers. TCRdb reanalysed the PCR reads using MiXCR and keeps one entry per CDR3 protein. The sample shows about 340,000 distinct CDR3 sequences, roughly 16% of them seen only once. In the case of this clonotype: Its specificity is unknown.

The CDR3 totals 15 residues. Germline V CDR1 and CDR2: SQVTM, ANQGSEA. V shed 1 base, J shed 8 bases, and the junction held 3 bases outside the gene matches. The chain links TRBV29-1 to TRBJ2-1; 15 nucleotides align to TRBD2. The sequence derives from a male patient between 2 and 10 years old who had a stem cell transplant for acute lymphoblastic leukemia, so the T cells may come from the graft donor. This material consisted of PBMCs, mostly from graft donor cells, taken 360 days after TCRalphabeta/CD19-depleted stem cell transplant. CDR3 in DNA: TGCAGCGTTGAAGGGACTAGCGGGAGGGCCGATGAGCAGTTCTTC. Translation: CSVEGTSGRADEQFF.